This T cell receptor beta chain was retrieved from a study of blood T cell repertoires in COVID-19. Study background: Researchers got acute and convalescent COVID-19 samples from the United States, Italy and Spain. Sources were T cells, B-cell-depleted T cells, or PBMCs; the material itself was cDNA or gDNA.

Authors' methods: Amplification of reference gene primers provided the estimated nucleated cell counts. Some clones are missing from TCRdb's copy, which holds only in-frame ones; the method was immunoSEQ multiplex PCR. V and J calls plus clone size are reproduced from that table; the DNA served to infer D and trimming. The table has 180,000 or so clones, approximately 85% seen once. This CDR3 is 13 amino acids long. From germline, CDR1 is DFQATT and CDR2 SNEGSKA (reference sequence). Between the trimmed V and J ends, which lost 3 bases and 5 bases, there was a span of 14 bases. This receptor was identified in a man in his forties or fifties who had recovered from COVID-19. The rearrangement uses TRBV20-1 and TRBJ2-7; D not resolved. The sequenced material came from peripheral blood. This chain's CDR3 is CSASSSFEDEQYF. CDR3 bases: TGCAGTGCTAGTTCCAGCTTTGAGGACGAGCAGTACTTC.